One and the same sample provided the 10 T cell receptor beta chains below, sequenced in a study of blood T cell repertoires in COVID-19. The repertoire was sequenced with immunoSEQ multiplex PCR; TCRdb's copy has only in-frame clones and lacks some. In the table there are around 700,000 clones, about nine tenths of which are singletons. Sample: peripheral blood. These receptors all stem from a young woman with acute or convalescent COVID-19.

This chain links TRBV10-2 with TRBJ1-5; maybe TRBD1 (5 bases). CDR1 is WSHSY and CDR2 is SAAADI in the germline V gene. The CDR3 is 15 residues long. V gave up 6 bases and J gave up 0 bases, with 12 bases separating them. CDR3 sequence reads: CASSDRVISNQPQHF. As DNA, the CDR3 is TGCGCCAGCAGCGACAGAGTTATTAGCAATCAGCCCCAGCATTTT.

The chain joins TRBV6-5 to TRBJ1-3, with TRBD1 identical over 9 bases. CDR3 length: 15 residues. Germline V gene sequence: CDR1 MNHEY, CDR2 SVGAGI. The junction had 10 bases not matched to a gene; V was cut back by 10 bases and J by 3 bases. The CDR3 here is CATFTGGIGGNTIYF. CDR3 sequence (DNA): TGTGCCACCTTTACAGGGGGCATAGGTGGAAACACCATATATTTT.

This clone came up a few times. The sample holds other DNA sequences that translate to the same CDR3. The chain joins TRBV12-3 or TRBV12-4 to TRBJ1-2; the D gene is possibly TRBD1 (5 bases). Trimming shortened V by 6 bases and J by 5 bases, and 13 bases separated the two germline ends. The CDR3 runs to 13 residues. The CDR3 loop reads CASSLDSLYGYTF. CDR3 coding DNA: TGTGCCAGCAGCCTAGACAGCCTTTATGGCTACACCTTC.

The V call is TRBV6-2 or TRBV6-3, the J call TRBJ1-1; 7 bases are a match to TRBD1. The CDR3 totals 13 residues. V trimming: 7 bases; J trimming: 6 bases; junction bases outside the gene matches: 8. Looked up from germline, CDR1 is MNHEY and CDR2 is SVGEGT. CDR3: CASTPGGYAEAFF. CDR3 bases: TGTGCCAGCACCCCAGGGGGTTACGCTGAAGCTTTCTTT.

V and J are TRBV21-1 and TRBJ2-7; TRBD2, the table's D call, was not compared with the DNA. TRBV21-1 is termed a pseudogene. The CDR3 length is 15 residues. In DNA, the CDR3 is TGTGCCAGCAGCAAAGAGTCGGTGGAGATCGCCGAGCAGTACTTC. It codes for CASSKESVEIAEQYF.

As regards this clone: At the DNA level, this CDR3 is encoded by other sequences in the same sample as well. The genes are TRBV19 and TRBJ1-1, with a weak D call TRBD1 (6 bases). The V gene's germline CDR1 is LNHDA and CDR2 SQIVND (reference sequence). This CDR3 has 13 amino acids. V gave up 3 bases and J gave up 4 bases, with 9 bases separating them. The CDR3: CASSILGGTEAFF. CDR3 nucleotide sequence: TGTGCCAGTAGTATCCTAGGGGGCACTGAAGCTTTCTTT.

The V and J genes are TRBV5-5 and TRBJ1-3; TRBD1 is a possible D gene (5 bases). The CDR3 length is 17 residues. Germline assignment: CDR1 SGHKS and CDR2 YYEKEE (reference sequence). The ends were cut back, 1 base at V and 2 bases at J, with 16 bases in the middle. In nucleotides, the CDR3 is TGTGCCAGCAGCTTGTCTCCCCTGCTAGGGGCTGGAAACACCATATATTTT. Its translation is CASSLSPLLGAGNTIYF.

V gene TRBV29-1 combines with J gene TRBJ1-2; no reliable D call. This CDR3 has 13 residues. V lost 4 bases and J 3 bases, leaving 12 bases between the germline ends. Per the germline V gene, CDR1 is SQVTM and CDR2 is ANQGSEA. In DNA form, the CDR3 reads TGCAGCGTTGTGGGCACAAGGCACTATGGCTACACCTTC. This sequence encodes CSVVGTRHYGYTF.

This clone came up once. V gene TRBV5-4 combines with J gene TRBJ2-5, with 7 bases matching TRBD1. CDR3 length: 14 residues. The ends lost 0 bases at V and 5 bases at J; junction bases unmatched: 4. Germline V gene data show CDR1 as SGHNT and CDR2 as YYREEE (reference sequence). The CDR3 sequence is CASSLAVGGETQYF. CDR3 DNA: TGTGCCAGCAGCTTGGCTGTAGGGGGCGAGACCCAGTACTTC. Looking up the rest from reference TRBV5-4 and TRBJ2-5 gives the full variable domain: ETGVTQSPTHLIKTRGQQVTLRCSSQSGHNTVSWYQQALGQGPQFIFQYYREEENGRGNFPPRFSGLQFPNYSSELNVNALELDDSALYLCASSLAVGGETQYFGPGTRLLVL.

The chain combines TRBV18 with TRBJ1-4; 7 positions agree with TRBD1. The germline CDR1 and CDR2 sequences are KGHSH and LQKENI. V shed 6 bases, J shed 4 bases, and the junction held 11 bases outside the gene matches. This CDR3 region has 16 residues. For the CDR3, the DNA is TGTGCCAGCTCGCCTACCACGGACAGGCGTAATGAAAAACTGTTTTTT. It yields the protein CASSPTTDRRNEKLFF.